Presented here are 4 T cell receptor beta chains from one specimen sequenced in a study of beta chain features in type 1 diabetes. Broader study findings: Moderate yet significant TCRB CDR3 shortening was seen in Type 1 diabetes patients in all four CD4+ subsets.

Of the isolated RNA, all was reverse transcribed, and so the sequenced material was expressed TCRB transcripts. TCRdb's copy holds only in-frame clones and misses some; the assay was immunoSEQ multiplex PCR. The sample carries 300,000 to 350,000 clones, 9.3% recorded once. These TCRs' antigens remain unknown. Sample: central memory CD4+ T cells from blood. The receptors stem from a man under 40 with type 1 diabetes.

This clone has just a few counts. This sequence joins TRBV6-6 and TRBJ2-1, with D perhaps matching TRBD1 (5 bases). The CDR3 sequence is 14 residues long. Trimming took 6 bases from V and 2 from J, leaving 11 bases between them. CDR1 is MNHNY and CDR2 is SVGAGI in the germline V gene (reference sequence). CDR3 bases: TGTGCCAGCAGCTCCCAGGGTGCCTACAATGAGCAGTTCTTC. Protein sequence: CASSSQGAYNEQFF.

The V gene is TRBV9, the J gene TRBJ1-1, with TRBD1 identical over 9 bases. Looked up from germline, CDR1 is SGDLS and CDR2 is YYNGEE. The CDR3 loop spans 16 amino acids. After removal of 3 bases from V and 7 bases from J, the junction contained 13 bases not matched to a gene. The CDR3 DNA sequence: TGTGCCAGCAGCGCCGCCTCAGGACAGGGGCGCTATGAAGCTTTCTTT. Translating gives CASSAASGQGRYEAFF.

The chain couples TRBV18 to TRBJ2-5, with no clear D. Germline lookup yields CDR1 KGHSH and CDR2 LQKENI. The CDR3 is made up of 16 amino acids. Between the trimmed V and J ends, which lost 0 bases and 7 bases, there was a span of 18 bases. The CDR3: CASSPPRKTGNLTQYF. CDR3 nucleotide sequence: TGTGCCAGCTCACCACCGCGTAAGACGGGCAACTTGACCCAGTACTTC. The whole variable domain, filled in from reference TRBV18 and TRBJ2-5, reads NAGVMQNPRHLVRRRGQEARLRCSPMKGHSHVYWYRQLPEEGLKFMVYLQKENIIDESGMPKERFSAEFPKEGPSILRIQQVVRGDSAAYFCASSPPRKTGNLTQYFGPGTRLLVL.

This clone was seen a handful of times. V is TRBV6-1 and J is TRBJ1-1, with D possibly TRBD1 on 5 matching bases. V was clipped by 7 bases and J by 5 bases, with 17 bases between them. CDR3 length equals 14 residues. Germline CDR1 MNHNS, CDR2 SASEGT. DNA for the CDR3: TGTGCCAGCACTGGGACTCTTATGGGGACTGAAGCTTTCTTT. Residues: CASTGTLMGTEAFF.